Below are 14 T cell receptor beta chains sequenced from a single sample in a study of blood T cell repertoires in COVID-19 (dated by TCRdb to between 2020 and 2021). The method was the immunoSEQ multiplex PCR assay. TCRdb's version of the immuneACCESS table is confined to in-frame rearrangements and falls short of the full clone set. An unresolved V gene accounts for under half of the shortfall where checked; the remainder is of unknown origin. The sample records 150,000 to 200,000 clones, about four fifths of which are singletons. Around 8.1% of the sample lies in the top ten. Sequenced: peripheral blood. The receptors come from a woman aged 55-69 years with COVID-19, enrolled during active disease.

A word on this clone: A junction end diverges from the germline sequence, so it may reflect a read error. This chain uses TRBV7-7 with TRBJ2-5; TRBD1 matches 7 bases. Germline V gene data show CDR1 as SSHAT and CDR2 as FNYEAQ (reference sequence). The CDR3 runs 13 residues. CDR3 nucleotides: TGTGCTAGCAGCTTCGGGACAGAAGAGACCCAGTACTTC. Translated, it gives CASSFGTEETQYF.

V usage is TRBV19 and J usage is TRBJ2-3, with a tentative D call TRBD1 (5 bases). Germline values: CDR1 LNHDA, CDR2 SQIVND (reference sequence). The CDR3 runs to 14 residues. Deletions cut 4 bases from V and 4 bases from J, with 12 bases between. This chain's CDR3 is CASSRQGEPDTQYF. Written as DNA, the CDR3 is TGTGCCAGTAGTAGGCAGGGTGAGCCAGATACGCAGTATTTT.

This clone appeared a single time. This sequence joins TRBV28 and TRBJ2-7; weak D call: TRBD1 (6 bases). CDR1 is MDHEN and CDR2 is SYDVKM in the germline V gene. The CDR3 consists of 15 residues. Between the trimmed V and J ends, which lost 10 bases and 3 bases, there was a span of 22 bases. In nucleotides, the CDR3 is TGTGCCACCTCCGTGGGACAACGAATAATCTACGAGCAGTACGTC. Its translation is CATSVGQRIIYEQYV.

The chain employs TRBV28 and TRBJ2-2; 8 nucleotides agree with TRBD1. This CDR3 is 16 amino acids long. Per the germline V gene, CDR1 is MDHEN and CDR2 is SYDVKM. V shed 3 bases, J shed 3 bases, and the junction held 6 bases outside the gene matches. This CDR3 is CASSFGDRKDTGELFF. DNA of the CDR3: TGTGCCAGCAGTTTCGGGGACAGGAAGGACACCGGGGAGCTGTTTTTT. The full variable domain, in which reference TRBV28 and TRBJ2-2 provide the parts outside the CDR3, is DVKVTQSSRYLVKRTGEKVFLECVQDMDHENMFWYRQDPGLGLRLIYFSYDVKMKEKGDIPEGYSVSREKKERFSLILESASTNQTSMYLCASSFGDRKDTGELFFGEGSRLTVL.

The CDR3 sequence: CASSLEGAGAEAFF. The DNA for the CDR3 is TGTGCCAGCAGCTTAGAAGGGGCAGGCGCTGAAGCTTTCTTT. V and J are TRBV13 and TRBJ1-1; TRBD1 is a possible D gene (5 bases). The CDR3 has 14 residues. The germline V gene encodes CDR1 PRHDT and CDR2 FYEKMQ (reference sequence). The V gene lost 1 base and the J gene lost 6 bases, with 12 bases spanning the gap.

V is TRBV28 and J is TRBJ2-6; 7 bases are shared with TRBD1. Germline assignment: CDR1 MDHEN and CDR2 SYDVKM. Unmatched junction bases numbered 2, after V lost 6 bases and J lost 0 bases. There are 15 residues in the CDR3. Here the CDR3 reads CASSWDSSGANVLTF. The CDR3 DNA sequence: TGTGCCAGCAGCTGGGACAGCTCTGGGGCCAACGTCCTGACTTTC.

This clone has just one count. V gene TRBV27 combines with J gene TRBJ1-2; a possible D gene is TRBD1 (6 bases). The CDR3 sequence is 13 residues long. V lost 2 bases and J 6 bases, leaving 10 bases between the germline ends. Germline values: CDR1 MNHEY, CDR2 SMNVEV (reference sequence). DNA of the CDR3: TGTGCCAGCAGTTTACGGGGGGCAGATGGCTACACCTTC. Amino acids: CASSLRGADGYTF.

This clone was seen only once. This sequence joins TRBV9 and TRBJ1-2; D may be TRBD1 (6 bases). This CDR3 comprises 14 residues. Germline lookup yields CDR1 SGDLS and CDR2 YYNGEE. The V end was cut by 0 bases, the J end by 1 base, with 7 bases between. The CDR3 DNA is TGTGCCAGCAGCGTAGGGGGGCTTAACTATGGCTACACCTTC. Translation gives CASSVGGLNYGYTF. Looking up the rest from reference TRBV9 and TRBJ1-2 gives the full variable domain: DSGVTQTPKHLITATGQRVTLRCSPRSGDLSVYWYQQSLDQGLQFLIQYYNGEERAKGNILERFSAQQFPDLHSELNLSSLELGDSALYFCASSVGGLNYGYTFGSGTRLTVV.

V usage is TRBV6-5 and J usage is TRBJ2-7; possible D gene TRBD2, 5 bases. This CDR3 spans 14 amino acids. Germline CDR1 MNHEY, CDR2 SVGAGI. Trimming shortened V by 4 bases and J by 2 bases, and 12 bases separated the two germline ends. CDR3 loop: CASSSSRAPYEQYF. The CDR3 nucleotides are TGTGCCAGCAGTTCCTCGCGGGCACCCTACGAGCAGTACTTC.

V usage is TRBV10-3 and J usage is TRBJ2-3; 11 nucleotides line up with TRBD2. V was pared by 6 bases and J by 2 bases, with 4 bases of the junction left unmatched. CDR3 length: 15 amino acids. In germline, CDR1 is ENHRY, CDR2 SYGVKD. DNA of the CDR3: TGTGCCATCAGGACTAGCGGGGCGAACACAGATACGCAGTATTTT. This translates into CAIRTSGANTDTQYF.

This chain connects TRBV5-5 to TRBJ2-7; 7 bases match TRBD2. Germline CDR1 and CDR2: SGHKS and YYEKEE (reference sequence). After removal of 4 bases from V and 0 bases from J, the junction contained 7 bases not matched to a gene. The CDR3 loop spans 15 amino acids. CDR3 region: CASSLYGGSSYEQYV. The DNA for the CDR3 is TGTGCCAGCAGCCTCTACGGGGGGAGCTCCTACGAGCAGTACGTC.

DNA of the CDR3: TGTGCCAGCAGCAAGGGCCTAGCGTGGGAGACCCAGTACTTC. Translation: CASSKGLAWETQYF. This chain connects TRBV7-9 to TRBJ2-5; D possibly corresponds to TRBD2 (6 bases). V gave up 5 bases and J gave up 5 bases, with 15 bases separating them. This CDR3 spans 14 amino acids. Germline V CDR1 and CDR2: SEHNR, FQNEAQ (reference sequence).

The rearrangement uses TRBV28 and TRBJ1-1; 7 bases match TRBD1. V was clipped by 2 bases and J by 5 bases; unmatched bases: 5. The CDR3 covers 14 residues. In germline, CDR1 is MDHEN, CDR2 SYDVKM. This CDR3 reads CASSLSMTGTEAFF. CDR3 bases: TGTGCCAGCAGTTTAAGTATGACAGGGACTGAAGCTTTCTTT.

This clone appeared once. This sequence joins TRBV28 and TRBJ2-3, with 10 bases fitting TRBD2. CDR3 length: 19 amino acids. With V trimmed by 2 bases and J by 1 base, 12 bases remained unmatched. Germline loops: CDR1 MDHEN, CDR2 SYDVKM. The CDR3 sequence: CASSLRRYPGTSGTDTQYF. CDR3 sequence (DNA): TGTGCCAGCAGTTTACGCCGATACCCGGGGACTAGCGGCACAGATACGCAGTATTTT.